This T cell receptor (beta chain) is drawn from a study of response to subunit inactivated influenza vaccine. This CDR3 has 17 residues. The V gene's germline CDR1 is PRHDT and CDR2 FYEKMQ (reference sequence). Deletions cut 5 bases from V and 0 bases from J, with 17 bases between. This clonotype appeared many times. TCRdb passed the RT-PCR reads through MiXCR, listing each CDR3 protein once. This sample has approximately 290,000 distinct CDR3 sequences, with 20% to 25% found just once. This chain joins TRBV13 and TRBJ1-3; D is possibly TRBD1 (6 bases). This TCR came from a man between 50 and 69 years old who received an inactivated influenza vaccine. This specimen was PBMCs from blood, taken less than 22 months after vaccination. The CDR3, as DNA: TGTGCCAGCAGCACCCGGACAGTCCCTTTCTCTGGAAACACCATATATTTT. Translated: CASSTRTVPFSGNTIYF.